The sequence of this TCR beta chain was determined in a study of blood T cell repertoires in COVID-19. On the study more broadly: COVID-19 samples collected from the United States, Italy and Spain covered acute and convalescent phases.

Germline V gene data show CDR1 as GTSNPN and CDR2 as SVGIG (reference sequence). V was shortened by 3 bases and J by 6 bases, with 18 bases between the two germline ends. The CDR3 covers 15 residues. Per the authors' pipeline: Reference gene primer amplification in the assay estimated nucleated cell counts. Data came from immunoSEQ multiplex PCR; TCRdb stores just in-frame clones and leaves some out. The V and J calls and the clone size are those of that table, but D and trimming were determined from the DNA. The data show more than 250,000 clones, with roughly 85% seen just once and over 4% held by the top ten. Each participant's cohort was designated according to participant-reported clinical history.

The chain combines TRBV30 with TRBJ1-5, with D possibly being TRBD1 (5 bases). Sequencing was carried out using PBMCs or T cells enriched from blood (not recorded which). The TCR originated in a man aged 35-49 years who had been exposed to COVID-19. CDR3 bases: TGTGCCTGGAGGCGGTCAGGTGGGGGAGGTCAGCCCCAGCATTTT. It encodes CAWRRSGGGGQPQHF.